This T cell receptor (beta chain) was retrieved from a study of neurological immune-mediated disorders. Losses at the gene ends were 1 base for V and 4 bases for J; bases not matched to a gene: 4. CDR1 and CDR2 (germline): LGHDT, YNNKEL (reference sequence). This CDR3 comprises 15 residues. At least ten counts were recorded for this clonotype. Its specificity is not known. The method for making cDNA was 5'RACE, and it used 10-nucleotide random UMIs. In TCRdb, the 5' RACE reads were re-called with MiXCR into one record per CDR3 protein. The table includes tens of thousands of distinct CDR3 sequences, roughly 15% detected once. Study results and caveats: The study found the most TCR clonal expansion in HTLV-1-associated myelopathy and the least in multiple sclerosis, below healthy controls.

Time point described: longitudinal time-point 1 (baseline). The unsorted libraries had their origin in 2 million PBMCs stored at -80 C. The chain uses TRBV3-1 and TRBJ2-3, with 8 bases fitting TRBD2. This sequence originates from a female donor with HTLV-1-associated myelopathy (HAM/TSP). The source material was PBMCs. The CDR3 DNA reads TGTGCCAGCAGCCAAGTCCGGGAGGGCGCAGATACGCAGTATTTT. Translation: CASSQVREGADTQYF.